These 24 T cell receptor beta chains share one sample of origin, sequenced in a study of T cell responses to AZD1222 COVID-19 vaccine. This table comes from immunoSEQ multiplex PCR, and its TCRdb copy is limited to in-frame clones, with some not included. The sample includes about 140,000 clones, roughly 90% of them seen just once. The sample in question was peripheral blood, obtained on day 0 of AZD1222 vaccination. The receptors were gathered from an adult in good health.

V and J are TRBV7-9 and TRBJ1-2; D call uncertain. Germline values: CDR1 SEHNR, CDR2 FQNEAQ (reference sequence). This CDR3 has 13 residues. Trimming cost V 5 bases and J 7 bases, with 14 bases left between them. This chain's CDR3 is CASSKDPLSGYTF. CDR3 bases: TGTGCCAGCAGCAAAGACCCACTAAGTGGCTACACCTTC.

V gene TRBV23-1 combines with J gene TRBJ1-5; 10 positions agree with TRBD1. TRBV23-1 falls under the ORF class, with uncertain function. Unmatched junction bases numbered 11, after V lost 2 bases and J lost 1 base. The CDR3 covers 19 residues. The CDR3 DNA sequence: TGCGCCAGCAGTCAACCCGGGACAGGGGCCCGGCGGAGCAATCAGCCCCAGCATTTT. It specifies CASSQPGTGARRSNQPQHF.

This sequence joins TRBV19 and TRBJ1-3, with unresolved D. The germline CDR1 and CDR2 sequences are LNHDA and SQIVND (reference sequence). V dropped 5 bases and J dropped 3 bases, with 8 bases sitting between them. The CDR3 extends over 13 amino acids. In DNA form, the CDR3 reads TGTGCCAGTAGTGGCAGCAATGGAAACACCATATATTTT. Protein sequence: CASSGSNGNTIYF. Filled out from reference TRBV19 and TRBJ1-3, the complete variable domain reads DGGITQSPKYLFRKEGQNVTLSCEQNLNHDAMYWYRQDPGQGLRLIYYSQIVNDFQKGDIAEGYSVSREKKESFPLTVTSAQKNPTAFYLCASSGSNGNTIYFGEGSWLTVV.

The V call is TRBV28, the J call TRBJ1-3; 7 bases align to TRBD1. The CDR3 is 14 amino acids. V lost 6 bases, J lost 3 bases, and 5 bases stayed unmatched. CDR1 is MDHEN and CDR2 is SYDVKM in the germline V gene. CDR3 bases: TGTGCCAGCAGCCCCCCAGGGGGTGGAAACACCATATATTTT. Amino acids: CASSPPGGGNTIYF. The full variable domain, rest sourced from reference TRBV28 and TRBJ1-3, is DVKVTQSSRYLVKRTGEKVFLECVQDMDHENMFWYRQDPGLGLRLIYFSYDVKMKEKGDIPEGYSVSREKKERFSLILESASTNQTSMYLCASSPPGGGNTIYFGEGSWLTVV.

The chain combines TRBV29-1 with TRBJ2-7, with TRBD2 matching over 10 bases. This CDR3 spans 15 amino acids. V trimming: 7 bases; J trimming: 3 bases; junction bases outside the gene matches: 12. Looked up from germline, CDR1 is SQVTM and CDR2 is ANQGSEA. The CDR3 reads CSASNPGLASYEQYF. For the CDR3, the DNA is TGCAGCGCCTCGAACCCGGGACTAGCGAGCTACGAGCAGTACTTC.

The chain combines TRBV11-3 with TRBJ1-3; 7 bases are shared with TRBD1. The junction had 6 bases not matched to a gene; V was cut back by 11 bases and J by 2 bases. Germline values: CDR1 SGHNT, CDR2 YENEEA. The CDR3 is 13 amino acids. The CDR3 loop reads CASQGQAGNTIYF. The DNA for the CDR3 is TGTGCCTCACAGGGGCAGGCTGGAAACACCATATATTTT.

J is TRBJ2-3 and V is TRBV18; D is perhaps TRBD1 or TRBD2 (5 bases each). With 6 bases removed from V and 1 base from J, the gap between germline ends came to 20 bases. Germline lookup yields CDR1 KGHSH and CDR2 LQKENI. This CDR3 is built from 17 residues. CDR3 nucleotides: TGTGCCAGCTCGCCAGACCTAGGGAGCAGGGGCACAGATACGCAGTATTTT. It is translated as CASSPDLGSRGTDTQYF.

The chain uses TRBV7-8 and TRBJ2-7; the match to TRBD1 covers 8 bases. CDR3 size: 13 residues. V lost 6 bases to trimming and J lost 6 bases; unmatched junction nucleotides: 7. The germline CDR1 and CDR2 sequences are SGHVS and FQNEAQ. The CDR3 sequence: CASSLVQGGEQYF. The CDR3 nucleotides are TGTGCCAGCAGTCTGGTACAGGGGGGCGAGCAGTACTTC.

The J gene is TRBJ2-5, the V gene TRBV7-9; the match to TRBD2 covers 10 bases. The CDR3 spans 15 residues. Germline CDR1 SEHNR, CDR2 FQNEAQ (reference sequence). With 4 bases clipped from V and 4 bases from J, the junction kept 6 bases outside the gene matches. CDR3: CASSSPGLALETQYF. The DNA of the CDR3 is TGTGCCAGCAGCTCCCCGGGACTAGCGTTAGAGACCCAGTACTTC.

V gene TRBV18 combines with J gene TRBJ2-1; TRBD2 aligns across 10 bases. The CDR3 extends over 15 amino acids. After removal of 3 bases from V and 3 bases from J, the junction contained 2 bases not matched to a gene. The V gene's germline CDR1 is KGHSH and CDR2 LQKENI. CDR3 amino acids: CASSPTSGFYNEQFF. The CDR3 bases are TGTGCCAGCTCACCGACTAGCGGGTTCTACAATGAGCAGTTCTTC.

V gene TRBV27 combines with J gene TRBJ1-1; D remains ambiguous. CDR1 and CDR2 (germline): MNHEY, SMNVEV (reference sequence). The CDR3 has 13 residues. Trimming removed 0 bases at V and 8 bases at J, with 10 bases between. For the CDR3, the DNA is TGTGCCAGCAGTTTATCAGGCAGCCTCGAAGCTTTCTTT. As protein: CASSLSGSLEAFF.

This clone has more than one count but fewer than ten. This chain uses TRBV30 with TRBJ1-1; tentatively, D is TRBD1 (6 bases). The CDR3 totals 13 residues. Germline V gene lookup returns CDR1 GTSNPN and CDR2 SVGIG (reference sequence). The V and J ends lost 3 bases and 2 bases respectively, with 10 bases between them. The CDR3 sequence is CAWRTGANTEAFF. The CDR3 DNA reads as TGTGCCTGGAGGACAGGCGCCAACACTGAAGCTTTCTTT.

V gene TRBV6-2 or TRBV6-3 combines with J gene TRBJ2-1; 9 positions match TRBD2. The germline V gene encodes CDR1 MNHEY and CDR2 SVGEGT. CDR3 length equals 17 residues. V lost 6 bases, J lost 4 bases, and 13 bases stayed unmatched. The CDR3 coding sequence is TGTGCCAGCAGCCATCTCTCGAGCGGGAGGCTATACAATGAGCAGTTCTTC. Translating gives CASSHLSSGRLYNEQFF.

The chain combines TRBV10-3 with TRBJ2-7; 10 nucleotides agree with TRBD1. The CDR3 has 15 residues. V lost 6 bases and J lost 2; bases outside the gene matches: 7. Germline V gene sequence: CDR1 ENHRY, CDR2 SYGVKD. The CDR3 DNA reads TGTGCCATCAGACCCGGGACAGGGGTAACCTACGAGCAGTACTTC. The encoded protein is CAIRPGTGVTYEQYF.

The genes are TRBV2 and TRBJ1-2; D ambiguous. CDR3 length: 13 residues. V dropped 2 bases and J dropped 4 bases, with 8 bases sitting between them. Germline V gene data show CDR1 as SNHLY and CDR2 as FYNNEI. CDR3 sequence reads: CASSENRIYGYTF. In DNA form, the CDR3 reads TGTGCCAGCAGTGAAAACCGCATCTATGGCTACACCTTC.

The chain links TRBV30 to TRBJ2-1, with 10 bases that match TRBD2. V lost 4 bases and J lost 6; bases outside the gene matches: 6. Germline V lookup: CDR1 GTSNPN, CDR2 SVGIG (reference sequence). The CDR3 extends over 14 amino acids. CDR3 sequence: CAWTGSGRGNEQFF. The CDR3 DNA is TGTGCCTGGACGGGGAGCGGGAGGGGCAATGAGCAGTTCTTC.

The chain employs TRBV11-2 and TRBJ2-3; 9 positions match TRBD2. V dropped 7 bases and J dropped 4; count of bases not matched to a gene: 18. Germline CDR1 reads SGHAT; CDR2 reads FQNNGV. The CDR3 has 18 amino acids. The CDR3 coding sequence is TGTGCCAGCAAGAGAAGGTCCGGGACTAGCCTTGTGGCAGATACGCAGTATTTT. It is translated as CASKRRSGTSLVADTQYF.

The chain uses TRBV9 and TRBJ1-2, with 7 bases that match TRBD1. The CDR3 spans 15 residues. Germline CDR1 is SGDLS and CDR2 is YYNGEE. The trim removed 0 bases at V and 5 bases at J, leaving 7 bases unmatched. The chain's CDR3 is CASSVGGGAGYGYTF. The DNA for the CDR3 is TGTGCCAGCAGCGTAGGAGGGGGCGCTGGGTATGGCTACACCTTC.

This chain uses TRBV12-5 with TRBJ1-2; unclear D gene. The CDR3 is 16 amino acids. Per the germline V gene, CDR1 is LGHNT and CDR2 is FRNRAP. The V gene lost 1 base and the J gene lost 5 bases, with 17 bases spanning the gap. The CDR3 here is CASGLAPGANPYGYTF. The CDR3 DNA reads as TGTGCTAGTGGTTTGGCCCCCGGTGCCAACCCGTATGGCTACACCTTC.

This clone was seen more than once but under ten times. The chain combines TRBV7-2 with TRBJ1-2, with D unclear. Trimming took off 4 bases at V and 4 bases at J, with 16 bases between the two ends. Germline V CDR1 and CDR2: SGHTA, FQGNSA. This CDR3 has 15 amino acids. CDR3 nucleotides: TGTGCCAGCAGCTACCGGGCAGGAATTGGCTATGGCTACACCTTC. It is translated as CASSYRAGIGYGYTF.

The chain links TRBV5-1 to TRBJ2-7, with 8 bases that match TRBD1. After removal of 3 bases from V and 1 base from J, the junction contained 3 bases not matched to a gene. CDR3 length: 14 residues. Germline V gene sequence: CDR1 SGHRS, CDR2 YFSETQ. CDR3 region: CASSWDRPSYEQYF. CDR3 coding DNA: TGCGCCAGCAGCTGGGACAGGCCATCCTACGAGCAGTACTTC.

CDR3 protein: CASLPWQGRKTEAFF. CDR3 sequence (DNA): TGTGCCAGCCTTCCCTGGCAGGGAAGGAAAACTGAAGCTTTCTTT. The chain carries TRBV28 and TRBJ1-1, with a weak D call TRBD1 (5 bases). Trimming took 8 bases from V and 5 from J, leaving 21 bases between them. CDR3 length: 15 amino acids. The germline V gene encodes CDR1 MDHEN and CDR2 SYDVKM.

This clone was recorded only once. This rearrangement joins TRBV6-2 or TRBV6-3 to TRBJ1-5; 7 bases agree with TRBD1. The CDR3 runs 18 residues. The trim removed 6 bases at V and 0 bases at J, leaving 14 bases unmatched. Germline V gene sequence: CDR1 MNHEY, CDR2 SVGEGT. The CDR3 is CASSPRQDRVDSNQPQHF. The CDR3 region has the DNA TGTGCCAGCAGCCCTAGACAAGACAGGGTGGATAGCAATCAGCCCCAGCATTTT.

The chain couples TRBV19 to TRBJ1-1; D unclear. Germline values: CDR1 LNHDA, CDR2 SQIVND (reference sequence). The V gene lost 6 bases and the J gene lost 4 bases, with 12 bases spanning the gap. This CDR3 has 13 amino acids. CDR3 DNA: TGTGCCAGTAGAATTTCCGCCGGCACTGAAGCTTTCTTT. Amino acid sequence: CASRISAGTEAFF.